The rows below give T cell receptor beta chains drawn from one sample of a study of T-cell reconstitution after alpha-beta-depleted transplantation in children. TCRdb redid the calling of the PCR reads with MiXCR, one entry per CDR3 protein. Of some 180,000 distinct CDR3 sequences detected, approximately 7% appear once; the ten largest clones hold about 5.9%. The source material was PBMCs, sampled before TCRalphabeta/CD19-depleted stem cell transplant. These TCRs come from a boy aged 2 to 9 with acute lymphoblastic leukemia, due to receive a stem cell transplant. CDR3s include the opening cysteine and the closing phenylalanine or tryptophan. The D gene is left open where the match is weak. Size is omitted from some rows. Given values are once, few, many or a class for expanded clones.

CDR3aa: CSVSKREGSTGELFF; CDR3nt: TGCAGCGTCTCAAAGCGGGAGGGCTCAACCGGGGAGCTGTTTTTT; d_gene: TRBD2; v_gene: TRBV29-1; abundance: many; j_gene: TRBJ2-2; len: 15
CDR3aa: CASSQAGTNTGELFF; CDR3nt: TGTGCCAGCAGCCAGGCCGGGACCAACACCGGGGAGCTGTTTTTT; d_gene: .; v_gene: TRBV4-2; abundance: many; j_gene: TRBJ2-2; len: 15
CDR3aa: CAGGGQSNTGELFF; CDR3nt: TGTGCGGGCGGGGGACAGTCGAACACCGGGGAGCTGTTTTTT; d_gene: .; v_gene: TRBV2; abundance: many; j_gene: TRBJ2-2; len: 14
CDR3aa: CASEAGTVNGYTF; CDR3nt: TGTGCCAGCGAAGCCGGGACAGTGAATGGCTACACCTTC; d_gene: TRBD1; v_gene: TRBV7-9; abundance: .; j_gene: TRBJ1-2; len: 13
CDR3aa: CASSEGQGGSPLHF; CDR3nt: TGTGCCAGCAGTGAAGGACAGGGAGGGTCACCCCTCCACTTT; d_gene: TRBD1; v_gene: TRBV6-1; abundance: few; j_gene: TRBJ1-6; len: 14
CDR3aa: CASSPTTSGSTDTQYF; CDR3nt: TGTGCCAGCAGCCCGACTACTAGCGGGAGCACAGATACGCAGTATTTT; d_gene: TRBD2; v_gene: TRBV7-6; abundance: many; j_gene: TRBJ2-3; len: 16
CDR3aa: CASSLRDRDADEQFF; CDR3nt: TGTGCCAGCAGCCTCCGGGACAGGGATGCGGATGAGCAGTTCTTC; d_gene: TRBD1; v_gene: TRBV7-9; abundance: many; j_gene: TRBJ2-1; len: 15
CDR3aa: CSARDMQDPGANVLTF; CDR3nt: TGCAGTGCTAGAGATATGCAGGACCCGGGGGCCAACGTCCTGACTTTC; d_gene: .; v_gene: TRBV20-1; abundance: many; j_gene: TRBJ2-6; len: 16
CDR3aa: CASSLDYAGTEAFF; CDR3nt: TGCGCCAGCAGCTTGGATTACGCGGGCACTGAAGCTTTCTTT; d_gene: .; v_gene: TRBV5-1; abundance: .; j_gene: TRBJ1-1; len: 14
CDR3aa: CASSRQNNYGYTF; CDR3nt: TGCGCCAGCAGTAGACAGAATAACTATGGCTACACCTTC; d_gene: .; v_gene: TRBV10-2; abundance: many; j_gene: TRBJ1-2; len: 13
CDR3aa: CASSVTGTGELFF; CDR3nt: TGTGCCAGCAGCGTTACAGGGACCGGGGAGCTGTTTTTT; d_gene: .; v_gene: TRBV6-1; abundance: many; j_gene: TRBJ2-2; len: 13
CDR3aa: CASSYGGPDSPLHF; CDR3nt: TGTGCCAGTTCCTACGGAGGACCGGATTCACCCCTCCACTTT; d_gene: .; v_gene: TRBV6-5; abundance: many; j_gene: TRBJ1-6; len: 14
CDR3aa: CASSVTTDTQYF; CDR3nt: TGTGCCAGCAGTGTTACGACAGATACGCAGTATTTT; d_gene: .; v_gene: TRBV28; abundance: many; j_gene: TRBJ2-3; len: 12
CDR3aa: CASSQDTSYRGEFLSSDTQYF; CDR3nt: TGTGCCAGCAGCCAAGATACGTCCTACAGGGGAGAGTTCCTCTCATCAGATACGCAGTATTTT; d_gene: TRBD1; v_gene: TRBV4-2; abundance: few; j_gene: TRBJ2-3; len: 21
CDR3aa: CASSTGGEDYNEQFF; CDR3nt: TGCGCCAGCAGCACGGGGGGCGAAGACTACAATGAGCAGTTCTTC; d_gene: .; v_gene: TRBV5-1; abundance: .; j_gene: TRBJ2-1; len: 15
CDR3aa: CSASMLAGGPTDTQYF; CDR3nt: TGCAGTGCTAGTATGCTAGCGGGAGGGCCCACAGATACGCAGTATTTT; d_gene: TRBD2; v_gene: TRBV20-1; abundance: many; j_gene: TRBJ2-3; len: 16
CDR3aa: CASRVAAEKLFF; CDR3nt: TGTGCCAGCAGGGTAGCAGCCGAAAAACTGTTTTTT; d_gene: .; v_gene: TRBV28; abundance: many; j_gene: TRBJ1-4; len: 12
CDR3aa: CSVGGDRARYTEAFF; CDR3nt: TGCAGCGTTGGGGGGGACAGGGCTCGGTACACTGAAGCTTTCTTT; d_gene: TRBD1; v_gene: TRBV29-1; abundance: few; j_gene: TRBJ1-1; len: 15
CDR3aa: CASSESPGAGTYNEQFF; CDR3nt: TGTGCCAGCAGTGAATCGCCAGGGGCGGGAACCTACAATGAGCAGTTCTTC; d_gene: .; v_gene: TRBV6-4; abundance: few; j_gene: TRBJ2-1; len: 17
CDR3aa: CATFPGLNPYEQYF; CDR3nt: TGTGCCACGTTCCCGGGACTGAACCCCTACGAGCAGTACTTC; d_gene: .; v_gene: TRBV19; abundance: .; j_gene: TRBJ2-7; len: 14
CDR3aa: CASSRMDGGYTF; CDR3nt: TGTGCCAGCAGCCGCATGGATGGTGGCTACACCTTC; d_gene: .; v_gene: TRBV12-3/TRBV12-4; abundance: many; j_gene: TRBJ1-2; len: 12
CDR3aa: CSARVSGGGAYGYTF; CDR3nt: TGCAGTGCTAGAGTGAGCGGAGGCGGGGCGTATGGCTACACCTTC; d_gene: .; v_gene: TRBV20-1; abundance: many; j_gene: TRBJ1-2; len: 15
CDR3aa: CASSKAAGEPPSSNEQFF; CDR3nt: TGTGCCAGCAGCAAAGCGGCGGGAGAACCCCCAAGTAGCAATGAGCAGTTCTTC; d_gene: .; v_gene: TRBV21-1; abundance: few; j_gene: TRBJ2-1; len: 18
CDR3aa: CSVLGSSSYEQYF; CDR3nt: TGCAGCGTTCTCGGGAGCAGCTCCTACGAGCAGTACTTC; d_gene: .; v_gene: TRBV29-1; abundance: many; j_gene: TRBJ2-7; len: 13
CDR3aa: CASSLRNSSWRYEQYF; CDR3nt: TGCGCCAGCAGCTTGAGGAACAGCTCATGGCGATACGAGCAGTACTTC; d_gene: .; v_gene: TRBV5-1; abundance: many; j_gene: TRBJ2-7; len: 16
CDR3aa: CASSLEGPWTQYF; CDR3nt: TGTGCCAGCAGCTTAGAGGGGCCGTGGACCCAGTACTTC; d_gene: .; v_gene: TRBV11-2; abundance: few; j_gene: TRBJ2-5; len: 13
CDR3aa: CASSSLAGGLSYNEQFF; CDR3nt: TGTGCCAGCAGTTCTCTAGCGGGAGGCTTATCCTACAATGAGCAGTTCTTC; d_gene: TRBD2; v_gene: TRBV6-5; abundance: many; j_gene: TRBJ2-1; len: 17
CDR3aa: CASSPSIGIGWGTEAFF; CDR3nt: TGTGCCAGCTCACCAAGTATAGGCATCGGGTGGGGCACTGAAGCTTTCTTT; d_gene: .; v_gene: TRBV18; abundance: many; j_gene: TRBJ1-1; len: 17
CDR3aa: CSARDPRHVDTQYF; CDR3nt: TGCAGTGCTAGAGATCCCCGGCACGTTGATACGCAGTATTTT; d_gene: .; v_gene: TRBV20-1; abundance: many; j_gene: TRBJ2-3; len: 14
CDR3aa: CASSLERVDTQYF; CDR3nt: TGTGCCAGCAGCTTAGAAAGGGTAGATACGCAGTATTTT; d_gene: .; v_gene: TRBV7-8; abundance: many; j_gene: TRBJ2-3; len: 13
CDR3aa: CASRELRVGDIQYF; CDR3nt: TGTGCCAGCAGGGAATTGAGGGTGGGGGACATTCAGTACTTC; d_gene: .; v_gene: TRBV28; abundance: few; j_gene: TRBJ2-4; len: 14
CDR3aa: CSAPKVMEAGYTF; CDR3nt: TGCAGTGCCCCCAAGGTGATGGAGGCTGGCTACACCTTC; d_gene: .; v_gene: TRBV20-1; abundance: .; j_gene: TRBJ1-2; len: 13
CDR3aa: CASSQIMQGTYNEQFF; CDR3nt: TGTGCCAGCAGCCAGATAATGCAGGGAACCTACAATGAGCAGTTCTTC; d_gene: .; v_gene: TRBV3-1; abundance: few; j_gene: TRBJ2-1; len: 16
CDR3aa: CASSYGTSPNNEQFF; CDR3nt: TGTGCCAGCAGTTACGGGACTAGCCCCAACAATGAGCAGTTCTTC; d_gene: TRBD2; v_gene: TRBV6-2/TRBV6-3; abundance: many; j_gene: TRBJ2-1; len: 15
CDR3aa: CASSLNPQTNEQFF; CDR3nt: TGTGCCAGCAGCTTAAATCCGCAGACCAATGAGCAGTTCTTC; d_gene: .; v_gene: TRBV7-2; abundance: few; j_gene: TRBJ2-1; len: 14
CDR3aa: CASSYSGAGSYEQYF; CDR3nt: TGTGCCAGCAGTTACTCAGGGGCGGGATCCTACGAGCAGTACTTC; d_gene: .; v_gene: TRBV6-5; abundance: few; j_gene: TRBJ2-7; len: 15